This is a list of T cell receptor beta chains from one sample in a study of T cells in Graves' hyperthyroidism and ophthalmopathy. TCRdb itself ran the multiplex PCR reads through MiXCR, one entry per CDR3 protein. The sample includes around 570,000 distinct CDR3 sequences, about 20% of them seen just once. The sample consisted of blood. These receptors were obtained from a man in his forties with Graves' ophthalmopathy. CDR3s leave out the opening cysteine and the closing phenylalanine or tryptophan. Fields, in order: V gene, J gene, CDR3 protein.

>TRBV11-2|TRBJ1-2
ASSLDVRGSGYT
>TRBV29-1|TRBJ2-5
SAPTGASGGQETQY
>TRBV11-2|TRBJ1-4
ASSFGQGAKEKLF
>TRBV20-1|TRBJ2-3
SAGLWGVGDTQY
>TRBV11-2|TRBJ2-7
ASSSTRQPGAYEQY
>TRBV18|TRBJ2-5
ASSLIRDSGRETQY
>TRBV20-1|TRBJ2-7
SVGGLAGVREQY
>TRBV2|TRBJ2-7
ANSGGSDLYEQY
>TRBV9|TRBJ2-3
ASSVDGLTDTQY
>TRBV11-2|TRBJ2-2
ASSALAGPLIRGELF
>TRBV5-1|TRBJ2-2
ASSLHGTMNTGELF
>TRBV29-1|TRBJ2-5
SVPPDRTETQY
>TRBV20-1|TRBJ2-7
SALPAGGPNEQY
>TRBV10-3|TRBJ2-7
AISESGLAGSEQY
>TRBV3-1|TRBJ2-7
ASSQYREVSYEQY
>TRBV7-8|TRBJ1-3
ASSLGQQVSGNTIY
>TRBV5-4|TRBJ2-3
ASSGGLAGGITDTQY
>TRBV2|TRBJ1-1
ASSEPYIGAEAF
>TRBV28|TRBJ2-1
ASSFIAGDPSNNEQF
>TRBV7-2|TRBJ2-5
ASSLRGGPRGETQY
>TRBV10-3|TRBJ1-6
AISSTGVDSPLH
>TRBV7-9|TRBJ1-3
ASSPPLSSGNTIY
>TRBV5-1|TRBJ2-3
ASSLAGDGVGTDTQY
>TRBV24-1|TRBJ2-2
ATSDLVGQGSTGELF
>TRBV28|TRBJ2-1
ASRLGTSGANEQF
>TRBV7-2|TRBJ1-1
ASSLRRNTMNTEAF
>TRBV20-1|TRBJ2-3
SARRKHATDTQY
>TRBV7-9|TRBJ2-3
ASSLLDRVHTDTQY
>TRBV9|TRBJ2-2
ASSVGGQPNTGELF
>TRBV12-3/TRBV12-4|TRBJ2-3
ASSSTGGITDTQY
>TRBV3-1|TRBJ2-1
ASSPRASGSNEQF
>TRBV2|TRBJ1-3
ASSGMRGAGNTIY
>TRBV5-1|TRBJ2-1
ASSLVPGLTYNEQF
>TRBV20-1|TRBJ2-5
SARDWRAPGWETQY
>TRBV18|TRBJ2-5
ASSKGTSGQETQY
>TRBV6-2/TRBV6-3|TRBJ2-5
ASSYSMGQVPWETQY
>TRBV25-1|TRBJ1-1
ASSPLGANTEAF
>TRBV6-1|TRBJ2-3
ASSVRDRHTDTQY
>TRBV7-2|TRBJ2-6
ASSLHSGANVLT
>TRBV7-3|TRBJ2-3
ASSLFAGGDTQY
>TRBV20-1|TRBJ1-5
SAREGHPADQPQH
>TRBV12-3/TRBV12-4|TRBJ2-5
ASTSGGARQETQY
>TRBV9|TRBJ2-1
ASSVGGTYNEQF
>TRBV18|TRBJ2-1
ASSPLGVNEQF
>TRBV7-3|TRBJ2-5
ASSSQGPPGTQY